Described below is a single TCR beta chain sequence and its context. Its target is not known. The sample originates from a study of cytomegalovirus exposure and HLA in healthy donors. The donors were in the approximately 110-subject validation cohort; that cohort was separate from the approximately 670-subject first cohort. This CDR3 is built from 13 residues. The V end was cut by 0 bases, the J end by 4 bases, with 3 bases between. CDR1 and CDR2 (germline): LGHNT, FRNRAP. Findings and caveats of the study: Listed as cytomegalovirus-associated were 170 or so TCR beta chains.

Clones were read by immunoSEQ multiplex PCR, and TCRdb kept only the in-frame ones, dropping some. The table shows about 250,000 clones, with roughly 84% occurring only once. The J gene is TRBJ2-2, the V gene TRBV12-5, with D uncertain. The clonotype was recovered from a man aged 18 to 29 in good health and CMV-seropositive. The source material was PBMCs. The CDR3 bases are TGTGCTAGTGGTTTGGTTGGCACCGGGGAGCTGTTTTTT. Translated, it gives CASGLVGTGELFF.